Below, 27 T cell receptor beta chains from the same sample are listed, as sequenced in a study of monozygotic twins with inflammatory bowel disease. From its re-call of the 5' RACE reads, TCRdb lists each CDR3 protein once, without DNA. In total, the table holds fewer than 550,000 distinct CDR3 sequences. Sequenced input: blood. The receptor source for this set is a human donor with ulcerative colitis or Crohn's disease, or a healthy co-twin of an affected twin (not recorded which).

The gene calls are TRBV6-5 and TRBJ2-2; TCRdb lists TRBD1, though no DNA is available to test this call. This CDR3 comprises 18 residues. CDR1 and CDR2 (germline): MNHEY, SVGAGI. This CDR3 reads CASSYTIQGAVWTGELFF.

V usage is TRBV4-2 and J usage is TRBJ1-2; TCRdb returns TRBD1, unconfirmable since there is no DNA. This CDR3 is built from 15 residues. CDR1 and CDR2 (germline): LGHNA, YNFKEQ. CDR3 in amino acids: CASSQEGGAGYGYTF.

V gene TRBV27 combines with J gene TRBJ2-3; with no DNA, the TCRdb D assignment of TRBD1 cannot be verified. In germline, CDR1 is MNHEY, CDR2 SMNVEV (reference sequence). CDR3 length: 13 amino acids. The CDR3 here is CASRQTGFPRSYF.

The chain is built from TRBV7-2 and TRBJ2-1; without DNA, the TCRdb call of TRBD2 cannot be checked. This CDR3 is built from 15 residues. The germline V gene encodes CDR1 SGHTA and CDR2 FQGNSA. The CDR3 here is CASSHWTMYPNEQFF.

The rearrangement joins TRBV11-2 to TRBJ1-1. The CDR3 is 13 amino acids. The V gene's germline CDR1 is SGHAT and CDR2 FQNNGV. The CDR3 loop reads CASSLDTLAEAFF. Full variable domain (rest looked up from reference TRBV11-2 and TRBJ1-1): EAGVAQSPRYKIIEKRQSVAFWCNPISGHATLYWYQQILGQGPKLLIQFQNNGVVDDSQLPKDRFSAERLKGVDSTLKIQPAKLEDSAVYLCASSLDTLAEAFFGQGTRLTVV.

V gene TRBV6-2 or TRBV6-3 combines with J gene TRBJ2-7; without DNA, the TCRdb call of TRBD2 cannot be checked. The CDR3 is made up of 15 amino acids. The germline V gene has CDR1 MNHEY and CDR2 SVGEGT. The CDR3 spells CASSQGPPGSYEQYF.

The CDR3 is CASSLQAGISTDTQYF. This chain links TRBV5-1 with TRBJ2-3; TCRdb picks TRBD2, but there is no DNA to check that call. CDR1 is SGHRS and CDR2 is YFSETQ in the germline V gene. This CDR3 spans 16 amino acids.

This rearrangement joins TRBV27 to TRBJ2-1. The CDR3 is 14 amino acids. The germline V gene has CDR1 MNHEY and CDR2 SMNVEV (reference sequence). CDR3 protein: CASSLGFSYNEQFF.

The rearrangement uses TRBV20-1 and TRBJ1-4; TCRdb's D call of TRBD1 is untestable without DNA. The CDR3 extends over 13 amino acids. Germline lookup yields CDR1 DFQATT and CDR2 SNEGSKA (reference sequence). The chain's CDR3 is CSALGTGAEKLFF.

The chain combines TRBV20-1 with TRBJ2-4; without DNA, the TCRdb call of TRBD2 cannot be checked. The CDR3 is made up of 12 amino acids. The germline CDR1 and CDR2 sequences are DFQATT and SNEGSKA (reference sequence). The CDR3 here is CSAGEVVGIQYF.

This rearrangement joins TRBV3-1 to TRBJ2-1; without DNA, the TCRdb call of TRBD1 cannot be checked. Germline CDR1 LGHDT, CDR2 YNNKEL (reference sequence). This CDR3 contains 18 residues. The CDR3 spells CASSQDVGPLPGHNEQFF.

The CDR3 reads CASSPKGKLWERSYNEQFF. The chain employs TRBV14 and TRBJ2-1; TCRdb returns TRBD1, unconfirmable since there is no DNA. The CDR3 extends over 19 amino acids. The V gene's germline CDR1 is SGHDN and CDR2 FVKESK.

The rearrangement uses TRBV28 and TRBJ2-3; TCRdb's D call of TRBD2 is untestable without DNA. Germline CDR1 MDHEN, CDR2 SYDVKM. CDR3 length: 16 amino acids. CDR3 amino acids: CASSSPGLAGTDTQYF.

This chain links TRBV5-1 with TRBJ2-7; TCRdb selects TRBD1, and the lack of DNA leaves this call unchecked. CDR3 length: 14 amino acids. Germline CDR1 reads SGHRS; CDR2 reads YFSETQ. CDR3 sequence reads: CASSFGTVGYEQYF. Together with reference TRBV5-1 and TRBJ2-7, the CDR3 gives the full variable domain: KAGVTQTPRYLIKTRGQQVTLSCSPISGHRSVSWYQQTPGQGLQFLFEYFSETQRNKGNFPGRFSGRQFSNSRSEMNVSTLELGDSALYLCASSFGTVGYEQYFGPGTRLTVT.

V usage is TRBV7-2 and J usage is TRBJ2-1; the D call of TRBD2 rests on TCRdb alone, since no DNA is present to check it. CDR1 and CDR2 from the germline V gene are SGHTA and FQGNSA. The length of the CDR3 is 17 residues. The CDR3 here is CASSLERGLAGYNEQFF.

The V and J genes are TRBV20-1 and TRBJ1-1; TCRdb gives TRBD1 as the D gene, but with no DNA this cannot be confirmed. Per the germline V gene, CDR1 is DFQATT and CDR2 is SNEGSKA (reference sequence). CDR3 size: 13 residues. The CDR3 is CSASTGGKTEAFF.

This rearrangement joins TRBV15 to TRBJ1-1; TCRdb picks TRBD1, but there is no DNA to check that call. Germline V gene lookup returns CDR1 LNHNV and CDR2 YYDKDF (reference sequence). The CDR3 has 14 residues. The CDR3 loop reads CATSVRGLGTEAFF.

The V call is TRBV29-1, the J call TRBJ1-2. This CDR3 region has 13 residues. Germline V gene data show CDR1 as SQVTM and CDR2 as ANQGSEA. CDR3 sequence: CSVITGSPYGYTF.

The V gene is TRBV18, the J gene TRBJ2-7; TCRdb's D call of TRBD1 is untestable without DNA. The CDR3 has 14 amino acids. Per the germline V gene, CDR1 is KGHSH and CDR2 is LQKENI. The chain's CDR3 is CASSHIGTGEAQYF.

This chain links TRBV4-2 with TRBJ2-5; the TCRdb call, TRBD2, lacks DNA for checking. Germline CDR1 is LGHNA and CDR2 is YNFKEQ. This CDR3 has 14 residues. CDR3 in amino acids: CASSQGLAGETQYF.

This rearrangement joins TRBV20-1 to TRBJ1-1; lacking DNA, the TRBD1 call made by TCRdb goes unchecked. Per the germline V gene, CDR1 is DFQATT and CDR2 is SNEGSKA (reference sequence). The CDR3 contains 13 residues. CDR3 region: CSASRDRGRGAFF.

CDR3 loop: CSAQAATDTQYF. The chain employs TRBV20-1 and TRBJ2-3; TCRdb calls TRBD2, which cannot be checked without DNA. The germline CDR1 and CDR2 sequences are DFQATT and SNEGSKA (reference sequence). There are 12 residues in the CDR3.

The chain's CDR3 is CASRGQTWEQYF. The chain carries TRBV2 and TRBJ2-7; TCRdb lists TRBD1, though no DNA is available to test this call. The germline V gene encodes CDR1 SNHLY and CDR2 FYNNEI. The CDR3 totals 12 residues.

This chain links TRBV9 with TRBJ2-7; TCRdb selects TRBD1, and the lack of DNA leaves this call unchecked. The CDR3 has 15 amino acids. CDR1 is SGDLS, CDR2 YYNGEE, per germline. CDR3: CASSVEGTGPYEQYF.

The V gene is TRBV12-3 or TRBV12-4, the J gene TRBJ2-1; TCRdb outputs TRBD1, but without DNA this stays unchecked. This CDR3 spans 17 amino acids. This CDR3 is CASSFGMRWGESNEQFF.

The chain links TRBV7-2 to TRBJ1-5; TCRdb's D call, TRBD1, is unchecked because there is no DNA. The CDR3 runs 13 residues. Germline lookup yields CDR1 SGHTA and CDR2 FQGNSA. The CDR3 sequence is CASSPDPGQPQHF.

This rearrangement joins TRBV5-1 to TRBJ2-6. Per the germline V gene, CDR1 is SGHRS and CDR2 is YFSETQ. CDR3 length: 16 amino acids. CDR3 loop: CASSATHGSLANVLTF.